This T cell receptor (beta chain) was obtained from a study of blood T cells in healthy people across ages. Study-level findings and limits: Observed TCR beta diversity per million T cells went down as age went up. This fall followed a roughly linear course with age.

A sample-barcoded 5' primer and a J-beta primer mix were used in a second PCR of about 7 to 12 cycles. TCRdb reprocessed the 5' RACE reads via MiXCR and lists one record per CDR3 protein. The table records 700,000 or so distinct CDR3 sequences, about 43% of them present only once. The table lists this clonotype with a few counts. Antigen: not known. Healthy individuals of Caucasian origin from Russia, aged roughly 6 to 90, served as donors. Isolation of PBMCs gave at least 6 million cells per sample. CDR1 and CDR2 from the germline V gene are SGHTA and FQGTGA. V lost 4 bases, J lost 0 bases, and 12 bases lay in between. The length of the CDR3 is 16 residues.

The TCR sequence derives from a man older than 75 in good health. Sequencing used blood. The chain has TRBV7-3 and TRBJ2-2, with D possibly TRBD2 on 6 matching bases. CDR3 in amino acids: CASSYNSGSNTGELFF. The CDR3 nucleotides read TGTGCCAGCAGCTATAATAGCGGATCGAACACCGGGGAGCTGTTTTTT. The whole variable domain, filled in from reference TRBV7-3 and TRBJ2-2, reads GAGVSQTPSNKVTEKGKYVELRCDPISGHTALYWYRQSLGQGPEFLIYFQGTGAADDSGLPNDRFFAVRPEGSVSTLKIQRTERGDSAVYLCASSYNSGSNTGELFFGEGSRLTVL.